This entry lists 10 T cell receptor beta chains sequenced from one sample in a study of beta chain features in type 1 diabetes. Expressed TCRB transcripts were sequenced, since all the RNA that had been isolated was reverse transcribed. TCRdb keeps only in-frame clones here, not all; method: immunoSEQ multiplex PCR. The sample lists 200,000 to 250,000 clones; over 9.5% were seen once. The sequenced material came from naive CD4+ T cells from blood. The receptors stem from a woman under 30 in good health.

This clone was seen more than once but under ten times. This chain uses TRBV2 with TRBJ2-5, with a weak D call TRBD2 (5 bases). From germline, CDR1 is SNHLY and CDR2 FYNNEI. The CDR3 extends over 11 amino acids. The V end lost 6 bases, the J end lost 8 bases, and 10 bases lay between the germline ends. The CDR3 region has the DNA TGTGCCAGCAGCCCTCGGGAAACCCAGTACTTC. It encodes CASSPRETQYF.

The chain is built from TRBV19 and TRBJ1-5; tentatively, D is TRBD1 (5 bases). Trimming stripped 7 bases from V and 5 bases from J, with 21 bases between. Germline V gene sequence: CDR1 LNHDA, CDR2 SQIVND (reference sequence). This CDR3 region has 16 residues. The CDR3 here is CASTEGAGRLDQPQHF. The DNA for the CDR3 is TGTGCCAGTACCGAAGGGGCAGGGAGGTTGGATCAGCCCCAGCATTTT. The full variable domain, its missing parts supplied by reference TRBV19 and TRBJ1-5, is DGGITQSPKYLFRKEGQNVTLSCEQNLNHDAMYWYRQDPGQGLRLIYYSQIVNDFQKGDIAEGYSVSREKKESFPLTVTSAQKNPTAFYLCASTEGAGRLDQPQHFGDGTRLSIL.

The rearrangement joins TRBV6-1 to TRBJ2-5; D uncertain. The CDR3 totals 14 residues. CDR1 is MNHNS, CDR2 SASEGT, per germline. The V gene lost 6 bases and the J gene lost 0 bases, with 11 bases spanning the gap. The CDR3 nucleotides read TGTGCCAGCAGATCCGGGTCTAACCAAGAGACCCAGTACTTC. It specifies CASRSGSNQETQYF.

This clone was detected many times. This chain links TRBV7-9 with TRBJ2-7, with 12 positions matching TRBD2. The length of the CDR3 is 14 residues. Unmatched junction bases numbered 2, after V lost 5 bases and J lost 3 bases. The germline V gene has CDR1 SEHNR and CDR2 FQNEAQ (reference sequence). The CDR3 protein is CASSATSGSYEQYF. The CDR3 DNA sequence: TGTGCCAGCAGCGCGACTAGCGGGAGCTACGAGCAGTACTTC.

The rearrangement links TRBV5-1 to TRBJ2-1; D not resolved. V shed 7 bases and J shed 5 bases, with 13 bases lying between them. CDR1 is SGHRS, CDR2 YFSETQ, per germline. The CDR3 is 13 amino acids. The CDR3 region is CASSELDDNEQFF. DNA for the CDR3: TGCGCCAGCTCTGAGCTAGACGACAATGAGCAGTTCTTC.

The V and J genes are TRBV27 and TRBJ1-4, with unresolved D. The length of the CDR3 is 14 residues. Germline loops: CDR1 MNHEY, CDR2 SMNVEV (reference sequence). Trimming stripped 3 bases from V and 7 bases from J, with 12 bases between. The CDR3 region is CASSLFEGAEKLFF. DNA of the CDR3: TGTGCCAGCAGTTTGTTCGAGGGAGCTGAAAAACTGTTTTTT.

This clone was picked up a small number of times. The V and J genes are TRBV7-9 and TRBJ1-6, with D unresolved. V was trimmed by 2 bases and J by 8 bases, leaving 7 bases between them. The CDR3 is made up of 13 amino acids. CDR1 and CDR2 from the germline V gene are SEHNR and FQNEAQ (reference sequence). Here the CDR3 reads CASSLTGDSPLHF. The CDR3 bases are TGTGCCAGCAGCTTAACGGGAGATTCACCCCTCCACTTT.

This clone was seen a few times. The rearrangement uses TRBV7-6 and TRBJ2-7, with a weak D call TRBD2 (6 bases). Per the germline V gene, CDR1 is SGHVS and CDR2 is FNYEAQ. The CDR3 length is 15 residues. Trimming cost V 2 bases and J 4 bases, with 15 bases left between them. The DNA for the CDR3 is TGTGCCAGCAGCTTATCCCCAGGGACTGAATACGAGCAGTACTTC. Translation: CASSLSPGTEYEQYF.

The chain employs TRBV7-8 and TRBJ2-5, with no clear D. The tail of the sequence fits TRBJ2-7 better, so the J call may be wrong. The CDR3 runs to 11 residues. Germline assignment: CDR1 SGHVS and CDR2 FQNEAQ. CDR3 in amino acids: CASSPMSEQYF. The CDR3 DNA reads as TGTGCCAGCAGCCCCATGAGCGAGCAGTACTTC.

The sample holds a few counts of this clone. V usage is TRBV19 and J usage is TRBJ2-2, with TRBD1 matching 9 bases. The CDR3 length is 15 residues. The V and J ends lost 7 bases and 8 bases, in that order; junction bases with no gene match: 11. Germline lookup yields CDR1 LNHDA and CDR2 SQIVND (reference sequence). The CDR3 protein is CASTLRGTGMGELFF. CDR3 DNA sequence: TGTGCCAGTACCTTGAGGGGGACAGGGATGGGGGAGCTGTTTTTT.